Sequencing of this T cell receptor (beta chain) was carried out in a study of T-cell memory formation after mild COVID-19. General study points: Pre-infection memory harbored some responding clones, suggesting cross-reactive memory joined. Shrinking CD4+ clones were chiefly CM and EM; CD8+ ones were chiefly EMRA.

V gave up 0 bases and J gave up 0 bases, with 15 bases separating them. Germline V CDR1 and CDR2: LGHNA, YNFKEQ. The CDR3 spans 17 residues. cDNA libraries for TCR alpha and TCR beta, carrying sample barcodes and UMIs, came from 5'RACE with constant-segment primers. TCRdb used MiXCR to reprocess the 5' RACE reads, holding one entry per CDR3 protein. The sample records about 400,000 distinct CDR3 sequences, approximately 25% being singletons. This clonotype has a handful of counts. Its cognate antigen is unknown. The rearrangement joins TRBV4-2 to TRBJ2-7, with no clear D. The sequencing sample was made of PBMCs or a T cell subset sorted from them (not recorded which). The sequence derives from an adult woman who had mild COVID-19 (a few samples of this study predate the infection). Cell type and time point are not known. In DNA, the CDR3 is TGTGCCAGCAGCCAAGATTCTTGGCGGCGGACCTCCTACGAGCAGTACTTC. It translates to CASSQDSWRRTSYEQYF.